This paragraph reports one TCR beta chain. Assay used: immunoSEQ multiplex PCR; TCRdb lists only in-frame clones, some missing. The sample includes approximately 250,000 clones, around 85% of them seen just once. The record originates from a study of blood T cell repertoires in COVID-19. Study-wide background: PBMCs, B-cell-depleted T cells, or T cells provided the cDNA or gDNA that made up the material.

The length of the CDR3 is 15 residues. Germline V CDR1 and CDR2: MNHEY, SVGAGI. V lost 8 bases and J lost 4, with 19 bases in between. The chain has TRBV6-5 and TRBJ2-3; D may be TRBD2 (5 bases). This receptor was identified in a man aged 45-65 years with COVID-19, enrolled during active disease. Material for sequencing was peripheral blood. The CDR3 region has the DNA TGTGCCAGCCGCATGGTAGCGTCAGTTCCAGATACGCAGTATTTT. Translated: CASRMVASVPDTQYF.